Below, 10 T cell receptor beta chains from the same sample are listed, as sequenced in a study of shared clonotypes between healthy human individuals. Method: immunoSEQ multiplex PCR; TCRdb's copy keeps in-frame clones and lacks some. The sample includes approximately 1.4 million clones, nearly 99% of them seen just once. Sequenced input: naive CD4+ T cells sorted from blood. The sample's subset: CD45RA+ positively selected. These receptors were collected from a man between 25 and 39 years old in good health.

As for this clone: This sample also contains other DNA sequences that code for the same CDR3. The chain combines TRBV7-2 with TRBJ1-1; 7 bases map to TRBD1. Germline CDR1 is SGHTA and CDR2 is FQGNSA. The CDR3 is made up of 14 amino acids. J was trimmed by 2 bases and V by 4 bases; bases with no gene match: 4. CDR3: CASSSDRANTEAFF. In DNA form, the CDR3 reads TGTGCCAGCAGCTCCGACAGGGCTAACACTGAAGCTTTCTTT.

CDR3 coding DNA: TGTGCCAGCAGCGTCCACCCGAGCTCCTACAATGAGCAGTTCTTC. This encodes CASSVHPSSYNEQFF. V usage is TRBV9 and J usage is TRBJ2-1, with unresolved D. The germline V gene has CDR1 SGDLS and CDR2 YYNGEE. Trimming took 2 bases from V and 0 from J, leaving 9 bases between them. The CDR3 contains 15 residues.

The chain couples TRBV19 to TRBJ2-3; 8 bases line up with TRBD1. From germline, CDR1 is LNHDA and CDR2 SQIVND (reference sequence). Germline trimming cut 6 bases from V and 11 bases from J; bases unmatched to any gene: 10. The CDR3 is 13 amino acids. The CDR3 bases are TGTGCCAGTAGCAAGGACAGGGCAAATGAGCAGTATTTT. It codes for CASSKDRANEQYF.

As DNA, the CDR3 is TGTGCCAGCAGCGACGGACAGGGATCTAACATTCAGTACTTC. Translated: CASSDGQGSNIQYF. V usage is TRBV9 and J usage is TRBJ2-4; 8 bases line up with TRBD1. This CDR3 is 14 amino acids long. Germline CDR1 and CDR2: SGDLS and YYNGEE. V trimming: 3 bases; J trimming: 7 bases; junction bases outside the gene matches: 6.

This sequence joins TRBV5-1 and TRBJ1-4; TRBD1 aligns across 7 bases. J gave up 8 bases and V 4 bases, and 8 bases lay outside the gene matches. The CDR3 sequence is 14 residues long. Germline V gives CDR1 SGHRS, CDR2 YFSETQ. The CDR3 coding sequence is TGCGCCAGCAGCACGGGACAGAGAATAGAAAAACTGTTTTTT. It encodes CASSTGQRIEKLFF.

The chain uses TRBV19 and TRBJ2-5; D gene uncertain. In germline, CDR1 is LNHDA, CDR2 SQIVND (reference sequence). V gave up 5 bases and J gave up 5 bases, with 15 bases separating them. This CDR3 is 14 amino acids long. The CDR3 loop is CASSLSPTPETQYF. CDR3 DNA: TGTGCCAGTAGTCTGTCCCCAACCCCCGAGACCCAGTACTTC.

The genes are TRBV29-1 and TRBJ2-1; the match to TRBD2 covers 11 bases. The CDR3 extends over 12 amino acids. The germline CDR1 and CDR2 sequences are SQVTM and ANQGSEA. V trimming: 6 bases; J trimming: 6 bases; junction bases outside the gene matches: 1. The CDR3 DNA reads as TGCAGCGTGGGACTAGCGGCCAATGAGCAGTTCTTC. It encodes CSVGLAANEQFF.

This rearrangement joins TRBV5-4 to TRBJ2-7; 8 bases are a match to TRBD1. Germline V gene lookup returns CDR1 SGHNT and CDR2 YYREEE (reference sequence). V lost 1 base and J lost 5; bases outside the gene matches: 8. The CDR3 has 15 amino acids. DNA for the CDR3: TGTGCCAGCAGCTTGCCGGACAGGGTCTGGAACGAGCAGTACTTC. It specifies CASSLPDRVWNEQYF. Full variable domain (outside the CDR3, taken from reference TRBV5-4 and TRBJ2-7): ETGVTQSPTHLIKTRGQQVTLRCSSQSGHNTVSWYQQALGQGPQFIFQYYREEENGRGNFPPRFSGLQFPNYSSELNVNALELDDSALYLCASSLPDRVWNEQYFGPGTRLTVT.

The chain joins TRBV19 to TRBJ2-5, with D perhaps matching TRBD2 (5 bases). Germline CDR1 reads LNHDA; CDR2 reads SQIVND (reference sequence). This CDR3 contains 13 residues. With 4 bases removed from V and 4 bases from J, the gap between germline ends came to 10 bases. CDR3 bases: TGTGCCAGTAGTAGAGAGGGCCTAGAGACCCAGTACTTC. Encoded protein: CASSREGLETQYF.

The chain combines TRBV18 with TRBJ2-6; the D is unclear. The CDR3 totals 18 residues. V gave up 4 bases and J gave up 2 bases, with 18 bases separating them. Germline loops: CDR1 KGHSH, CDR2 LQKENI. The DNA of the CDR3 is TGTGCCAGCTCACTCATAACTCAGACTGGTACTGGGGCCAACGTCCTGACTTTC. This translates into CASSLITQTGTGANVLTF.